A single sample is the source of the 14 T cell receptor beta chains below, sequenced in a study of cytomegalovirus exposure and HLA in healthy donors. Primers: 60 Vbeta forward and 13 Jbeta reverse. Method: immunoSEQ multiplex PCR; TCRdb's copy keeps in-frame clones and lacks some. This repertoire includes about 72,000 clones. The sequenced material came from PBMCs. These receptors were obtained from a woman aged 35 to 49 in good health and CMV-seropositive.

The gene calls are TRBV7-2 and TRBJ2-5; 15 positions match TRBD2. This CDR3 has 17 residues. V trimming: 5 bases; J trimming: 5 bases; junction bases outside the gene matches: 9. Germline loops: CDR1 SGHTA, CDR2 FQGNSA. The CDR3 loop reads CASSLGLAGGSAETQYF. The CDR3 nucleotides are TGTGCCAGCAGCCTCGGACTAGCGGGGGGGTCGGCGGAGACCCAGTACTTC.

V usage is TRBV13 and J usage is TRBJ2-5; D may be TRBD2 (6 bases). Trimming shortened V by 5 bases and J by 2 bases, and 21 bases separated the two germline ends. In germline, CDR1 is PRHDT, CDR2 FYEKMQ (reference sequence). The CDR3 runs 17 residues. DNA of the CDR3: TGTGCCAGCAGCGCCCCTCCTTCGCGGGGTCAGCAAGAGACCCAGTACTTC. Translation: CASSAPPSRGQQETQYF.

The chain uses TRBV11-2 and TRBJ2-5; 8 bases are shared with TRBD1. V trimming: 4 bases; J trimming: 0 bases; junction bases outside the gene matches: 4. Germline V lookup: CDR1 SGHAT, CDR2 FQNNGV. The CDR3 is made up of 15 amino acids. This CDR3 reads CASSSTGGYQETQYF. CDR3 DNA sequence: TGTGCCAGCAGCTCCACAGGGGGGTACCAAGAGACCCAGTACTTC.

The V and J genes are TRBV7-2 and TRBJ2-1; weak D call: TRBD2 (6 bases). Germline CDR1 and CDR2: SGHTA and FQGNSA. This CDR3 has 13 amino acids. V shed 3 bases and J shed 4 bases, with 7 bases lying between them. The CDR3 is CASSFGGYNEQFF. CDR3 DNA sequence: TGTGCCAGCAGCTTCGGGGGATACAATGAGCAGTTCTTC.

This chain connects TRBV6-5 to TRBJ1-2; D call uncertain. CDR1 and CDR2 from the germline V gene are MNHEY and SVGAGI. This CDR3 is built from 14 residues. V was shortened by 5 bases and J by 6 bases, with 16 bases between the two germline ends. For the CDR3, the DNA is TGTGCCAGCAGTCGTACCGGGATGCAGGATGGCTACACCTTC. The encoded protein is CASSRTGMQDGYTF.

The chain has TRBV5-1 and TRBJ1-1; D is perhaps TRBD1 (5 bases). The CDR3 length is 15 residues. Trimming shortened V by 0 bases and J by 2 bases, and 11 bases separated the two germline ends. The germline V gene has CDR1 SGHRS and CDR2 YFSETQ. Written as DNA, the CDR3 is TGCGCCAGCAGCTTGGTGGGGGGGGTAAACACTGAAGCTTTCTTT. It yields the protein CASSLVGGVNTEAFF.

CDR3 in amino acids: CASSLGQGAYNEQFF. The DNA for the CDR3 is TGCGCCAGCAGCTTGGGACAGGGGGCCTACAATGAGCAGTTCTTC. The chain couples TRBV5-1 to TRBJ2-1; 9 nucleotides align to TRBD1. The CDR3 sequence is 15 residues long. V was clipped by 0 bases and J by 2 bases; unmatched bases: 0. Germline-derived CDR1 and CDR2 are SGHRS and YFSETQ.

The rearrangement joins TRBV25-1 to TRBJ1-4, with 7 bases fitting TRBD1. J was trimmed by 6 bases and V by 1 base; bases with no gene match: 8. This CDR3 comprises 16 residues. CDR1 and CDR2 from the germline V gene are MGHDK and SYGVNS. The DNA for the CDR3 is TGTGCCAGCAGTGAATTTTTTGAAACAGGGGATGAAAAACTGTTTTTT. It specifies CASSEFFETGDEKLFF.

The chain recombines TRBV7-2 with TRBJ1-3, with TRBD1 as a possible D gene (6 bases). This CDR3 has 16 amino acids. V lost 4 bases and J 10 bases, leaving 23 bases between the germline ends. CDR1 and CDR2 (germline): SGHTA, FQGNSA. The CDR3 sequence: CASSYLDSDRFGTIYF. The CDR3 DNA reads TGTGCCAGCAGCTACCTAGACTCGGACAGATTTGGGACCATATATTTT.

This rearrangement joins TRBV2 to TRBJ1-5; D ambiguous. V shed 1 base and J shed 0 bases, with 13 bases lying between them. Germline-derived CDR1 and CDR2 are SNHLY and FYNNEI. CDR3 length: 17 amino acids. As DNA, the CDR3 is TGTGCCAGCAGTGAAGGGCATCTTATTCTTAGCAATCAGCCCCAGCATTTT. Amino acid sequence: CASSEGHLILSNQPQHF.

The V gene is TRBV15, the J gene TRBJ1-4; the D gene is possibly TRBD1 (6 bases). CDR1 is LNHNV, CDR2 YYDKDF, per germline (reference sequence). The ends were cut back, 0 bases at V and 5 bases at J, with 10 bases in the middle. The CDR3 has 15 residues. The CDR3: CATSRETGWNEKLFF. CDR3 sequence (DNA): TGTGCCACCAGCAGAGAGACAGGTTGGAATGAAAAACTGTTTTTT. The variable domain in full, with the rest retrieved from reference TRBV15 and TRBJ1-4, is DAMVIQNPRYQVTQFGKPVTLSCSQTLNHNVMYWYQQKSSQAPKLLFHYYDKDFNNEADTPDNFQSRRPNTSFCFLDIRSPGLGDTAMYLCATSRETGWNEKLFFGSGTQLSVL.

The CDR3 sequence: CASSYDWVDNEQFF. The CDR3 DNA reads as TGTGCCAGCAGTTACGACTGGGTCGACAATGAGCAGTTCTTC. The V call is TRBV6-5, the J call TRBJ2-1; D not resolved. The CDR3 runs to 14 residues. V lost 2 bases, J lost 5 bases, and 10 bases lay in between. Germline V gene sequence: CDR1 MNHEY, CDR2 SVGAGI.

The chain joins TRBV30 to TRBJ1-1; D ambiguous. The CDR3 runs 11 residues. From germline, CDR1 is GTSNPN and CDR2 SVGIG (reference sequence). The V and J ends lost 8 bases and 1 base respectively, with 8 bases between them. The CDR3, as DNA: TGTGCCGGAGAAAGGAACACTGAAGCTTTCTTT. This gives the protein CAGERNTEAFF.

The V gene is TRBV6-1, the J gene TRBJ1-1; 9 bases agree with TRBD1. The V and J ends lost 10 bases and 11 bases, in that order; junction bases with no gene match: 8. The CDR3 sequence is 11 residues long. Per germline, CDR1 MNHNS and CDR2 SASEGT. The CDR3 sequence: CATEQGARAFF. The CDR3 DNA follows: TGTGCCACCGAACAGGGGGCGAGGGCTTTCTTT.